The clone carrying this T cell receptor (beta chain) was detected many times. Those patients with uncontrolled infection, other autoimmune disease, pregnancy or lactation were excluded. The data were obtained in a study of T cells in Graves' hyperthyroidism and ophthalmopathy. Study-level background: Prior to any treatment, at the point of initial diagnosis, peripheral blood was collected.

TCR beta CDR3 regions were amplified from RNA transcripts. Using the HTBI primer set, a first-round RT-PCR was run on the TCR CDR3. In TCRdb, the multiplex PCR reads were re-called with MiXCR into one record per CDR3 protein. Among some 440,000 distinct CDR3 sequences listed, around 14% were seen once. The CDR3 is 10 amino acids. Germline V gene sequence: CDR1 SGHAT, CDR2 FQNNGV. V shed 4 bases and J shed 10 bases, with 8 bases lying between them. The receptor's source is a woman aged 18-29 years with Graves' hyperthyroidism. This rearrangement joins TRBV11-2 to TRBJ2-7; no clear D. Sample: blood. CDR3 nucleotides: TGTGCCAGCAGCTCCCGGAGACAGTACTTC. Its translation: CASSSRRQYF.